This T cell receptor beta chain is drawn from a study of CD8 T cells in ankylosing spondylitis. General study results and limits: In synovial fluid and blood from reactive arthritis, some motif variants were previously reported. Within matched ankylosing spondylitis synovial fluid, disease-linked clones were reportedly significantly enriched. In ankylosing spondylitis blood, a motif of roughly eight highly homologous TCR beta variants appeared characteristic.

This CDR3 spans 17 amino acids. For this clonotype: Its antigen is not identified.

Libraries of TCR beta came from quantitative 5'-RACE with molecular barcodes. Each CDR3 protein is one row after TCRdb ran MiXCR on the 5' RACE reads. There are around 150,000 distinct CDR3 sequences in the sample; 18% occur only once, and under 9% lies in the top ten. The sequenced sample was blood, either unsorted or a sorted T cell fraction (not recorded which). This TCR came from a male donor with ankylosing spondylitis or in good health (not recorded which). The V and J genes are TRBV21-1 and TRBJ2-7; the table's D call, TRBD2, was not checked against the DNA. TRBV21-1 is labeled a pseudogene. In DNA form, the CDR3 reads TGTGCCAGCAGCAGCCGGACTAGCGGGGCACGCTCCTACGAGCAGTACTTC. It yields the protein CASSSRTSGARSYEQYF.